Detailed here is one T cell receptor beta chain. Profiled with immunoSEQ multiplex PCR; TCRdb holds only in-frame clones, not every one. The table lists about 66,000 clones, approximately 97% of them singletons. These data originate in a study of cytomegalovirus exposure and HLA in healthy donors. Source material: PBMCs. The TCR originated in a woman aged 18-35 years in good health and CMV-seropositive.

CDR3 coding DNA: TGTGCCAGCAGGCCCGGGACAGGGGGCTACGAGCAGTACTTC. It is translated as CASRPGTGGYEQYF. V usage is TRBV5-4 and J usage is TRBJ2-7; 11 nucleotides match TRBD1. This CDR3 has 14 amino acids. The V and J ends lost 5 bases and 3 bases, in that order; junction bases with no gene match: 4. The germline gives CDR1 SGHNT, CDR2 YYREEE (reference sequence).